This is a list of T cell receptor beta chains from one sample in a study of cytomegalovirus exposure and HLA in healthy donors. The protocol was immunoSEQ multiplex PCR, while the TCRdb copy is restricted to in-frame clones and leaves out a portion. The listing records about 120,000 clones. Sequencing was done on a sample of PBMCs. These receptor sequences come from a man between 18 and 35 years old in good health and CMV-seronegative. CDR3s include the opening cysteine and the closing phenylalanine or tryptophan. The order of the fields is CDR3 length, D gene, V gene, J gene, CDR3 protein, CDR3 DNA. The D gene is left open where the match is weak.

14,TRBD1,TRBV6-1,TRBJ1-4,CASSEQQGREKLFF,TGTGCCAGCAGTGAACAACAGGGGAGGGAAAAACTGTTTTTT
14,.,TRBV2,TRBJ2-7,CASKGGQQGGEQYF,TGTGCCAGCAAGGGGGGGCAACAAGGGGGCGAGCAGTACTTC
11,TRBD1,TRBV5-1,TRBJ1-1,CASGGTGEAFF,TGCGCCAGCGGAGGGACAGGTGAAGCTTTCTTT
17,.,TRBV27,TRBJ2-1,CASRTLIPSKEDNEQFF,TGTGCCAGCCGAACATTAATACCATCCAAAGAGGACAATGAGCAGTTCTTC
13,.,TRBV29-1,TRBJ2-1,CSVPVRGGNEQFF,TGCAGCGTCCCCGTACGAGGGGGCAATGAGCAGTTCTTC
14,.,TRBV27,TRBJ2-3,CASSLIGSPDTQYF,TGTGCCAGCAGTTTAATAGGTAGCCCAGATACGCAGTATTTT
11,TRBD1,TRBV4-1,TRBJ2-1,CASSQGQGQFF,TGCGCCAGCAGCCAAGGACAGGGGCAGTTCTTC
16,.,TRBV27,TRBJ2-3,CASSFTSGSGLDTQYF,TGTGCCAGCAGTTTCACCTCGGGTAGCGGACTAGATACGCAGTATTTT
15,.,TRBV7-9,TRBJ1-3,CASSLAPGSGNTIYF,TGTGCCAGCAGCTTAGCCCCCGGCTCTGGAAACACCATATATTTT
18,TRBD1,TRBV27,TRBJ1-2,CASSSPGTGGTPNYGYTF,TGTGCCAGCAGTTCGCCCGGGACAGGGGGAACCCCTAACTATGGCTACACCTTC
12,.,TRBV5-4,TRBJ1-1,CASSLRGSEAFF,TGTGCCAGCAGCTTGAGGGGCTCTGAAGCTTTCTTT
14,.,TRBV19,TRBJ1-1,CASSFFTDSTEAFF,TGTGCCAGTAGCTTCTTTACGGACAGCACTGAAGCTTTCTTT
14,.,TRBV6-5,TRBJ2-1,CASSYRAGVVEQFF,TGTGCCAGCAGTTACCGAGCAGGGGTCGTTGAGCAGTTCTTC